One sample yielded the 17 T cell receptor beta chains listed below, sequenced in a study of regulatory T cells in long-lasting Graves disease. Construction of TCR beta libraries relied on iRepertoire HTBI primers and on Arm-PCR targeting CDR3 regions. TCRdb reanalysed the multiplex PCR reads using MiXCR and keeps one entry per CDR3 protein. The sample carries 300,000 to 400,000 distinct CDR3 sequences, 15% to 20% recorded once. As to time point: newly diagnosed GD, antithyroid drugs for less than 3 months. After RNA was extracted from PBMCs, the TCR library was made from it. The sample was also reused in another study, on T cells in Graves' hyperthyroidism and ophthalmopathy.

The sequencing used peripheral blood mononuclear cells (PBMCs), collected at new diagnosis, from a patient treated with antithyroid drugs. These receptor sequences come from a man in his forties or fifties with Graves disease.

This clonotype showed up many times. This chain connects TRBV29-1 to TRBJ2-5; D is uncertain. Deletions cut 4 bases from V and 6 bases from J, with 12 bases between. This CDR3 region has 12 residues. Per the germline V gene, CDR1 is SQVTM and CDR2 is ANQGSEA. DNA of the CDR3: TGCAGCGTTGGGGCAGTTGGGCAGACCCAGTACTTC. It is translated as CSVGAVGQTQYF.

This clonotype was seen ten or more times. V usage is TRBV18 and J usage is TRBJ1-4; no definite D call. V dropped 0 bases and J dropped 5 bases, with 4 bases sitting between them. This CDR3 region has 13 residues. Germline CDR1 reads KGHSH; CDR2 reads LQKENI. The CDR3 DNA reads as TGTGCCAGCTCACCACCGGGCAATGAAAAACTGTTTTTT. Its translation is CASSPPGNEKLFF.

This clonotype was seen ten or more times. The chain joins TRBV4-2 to TRBJ2-5; 9 positions match TRBD1. Germline V gene lookup returns CDR1 LGHNA and CDR2 YNFKEQ. With 1 base clipped from V and 3 bases from J, the junction kept 6 bases outside the gene matches. This CDR3 is 16 amino acids long. CDR3: CASSQGGQGGKETQYF. The CDR3 DNA sequence: TGTGCCAGCAGCCAAGGGGGACAGGGAGGTAAAGAGACCCAGTACTTC.

On this clonotype: The likely explanation is a read error, given a far larger clone one base away. This chain uses TRBV9 with TRBJ2-2; 7 bases align to TRBD1. The germline CDR1 and CDR2 sequences are SGDLS and YYNGEE. The CDR3 runs to 14 residues. With 5 bases clipped from V and 1 base from J, the junction kept 2 bases outside the gene matches. The CDR3 here is CASRWTGNTGELFF. CDR3 nucleotide sequence: TGTGCCAGCAGATGGACAGGGAACACCGGGGAGCTGTTTTTT.

This clonotype was observed at least ten times. The rearrangement links TRBV13 to TRBJ2-3; possibly TRBD2 for D (5 bases). The V end lost 5 bases, the J end lost 0 bases, and 12 bases lay between the germline ends. CDR1 is PRHDT, CDR2 FYEKMQ, per germline (reference sequence). This CDR3 is built from 15 residues. In nucleotides, the CDR3 is TGTGCCAGCAGCCTGTTTGGAGGAAGCACAGATACGCAGTATTTT. Amino acids: CASSLFGGSTDTQYF.

At least ten counts were recorded for this clonotype. In nucleotides, the CDR3 is TGTGCCAGCAGCGATGGAGTGACGTCCAACACCGGGGAGCTGTTTTTT. Its translation is CASSDGVTSNTGELFF. The J gene is TRBJ2-2, the V gene TRBV7-9; D remains ambiguous. The germline V and J ends were trimmed by 5 bases and 2 bases, with 15 bases remaining between them. The CDR3 spans 16 residues. Germline V lookup: CDR1 SEHNR, CDR2 FQNEAQ (reference sequence). The full variable domain, rest sourced from reference TRBV7-9 and TRBJ2-2, is DTGVSQNPRHKITKRGQNVTFRCDPISEHNRLYWYRQTLGQGPEFLTYFQNEAQLEKSRLLSDRFSAERPKGSFSTLEIQRTEQGDSAMYLCASSDGVTSNTGELFFGEGSRLTVL.

In this sample, this clonotype turned up many times. V is TRBV7-9 and J is TRBJ2-3, with D hard to call. CDR1 is SEHNR and CDR2 is FQNEAQ in the germline V gene (reference sequence). This CDR3 spans 15 amino acids. Trimming took off 2 bases at V and 3 bases at J, with 12 bases between the two ends. Here the CDR3 reads CASSLNRVSTDTQYF. CDR3 nucleotide sequence: TGTGCCAGCAGCTTAAATAGGGTTTCAACAGATACGCAGTATTTT.

This clonotype has at least ten counts. The rearrangement links TRBV28 to TRBJ2-2; 7 bases align to TRBD1. Per germline, CDR1 MDHEN and CDR2 SYDVKM. V trimming: 7 bases; J trimming: 0 bases; junction bases outside the gene matches: 5. The CDR3 is made up of 15 amino acids. The CDR3 nucleotides are TGTGCCAGCACCTTCGACAGGGCGAACACCGGGGAGCTGTTTTTT. Protein: CASTFDRANTGELFF.

This clonotype was picked up a small number of times. This chain joins TRBV6-1 and TRBJ1-5; 7 bases are shared with TRBD1. The CDR3 runs 16 residues. V lost 4 bases, J lost 4 bases, and 10 bases stayed unmatched. Per germline, CDR1 MNHNS and CDR2 SASEGT. The CDR3 coding sequence is TGTGCCAGCAGTGTGGCTTCCGGGACAGATAATCAGCCCCAGCATTTT. Translated, it gives CASSVASGTDNQPQHF.

The rearrangement links TRBV4-3 to TRBJ2-3; D is unclear. The CDR3 totals 14 residues. Germline lookup yields CDR1 LGHNA and CDR2 YSLEER. V was pared by 0 bases and J by 2 bases, with 6 bases between. DNA for the CDR3: TGCGCCAGCAGCCAAGACAGATTCACAGATACGCAGTATTTT. Translating it yields CASSQDRFTDTQYF.

The V gene is TRBV7-9, the J gene TRBJ2-7; D gene uncertain. V was shortened by 5 bases and J by 4 bases, with 12 bases between the two germline ends. The CDR3 loop spans 13 amino acids. The V gene's germline CDR1 is SEHNR and CDR2 FQNEAQ (reference sequence). The CDR3 spells CASSPQESYEQYF. CDR3 in DNA: TGTGCCAGCAGCCCCCAGGAATCGTACGAGCAGTACTTC.

This clonotype was detected ten times or more. V and J are TRBV20-1 and TRBJ1-1; 7 bases are a match to TRBD1. Germline CDR1 is DFQATT and CDR2 is SNEGSKA (reference sequence). This CDR3 has 15 amino acids. After removal of 4 bases from V and 3 bases from J, the junction contained 11 bases not matched to a gene. The CDR3 protein is CSANRGDRVDTEAFF. CDR3 in DNA: TGCAGTGCTAATCGGGGAGACAGGGTCGACACTGAAGCTTTCTTT.

This clonotype has just a few counts. The chain couples TRBV6-1 to TRBJ1-5; tentatively, D is TRBD1 (6 bases). Germline CDR1 reads MNHNS; CDR2 reads SASEGT. V shed 5 bases and J shed 6 bases, with 11 bases lying between them. The CDR3 loop spans 13 amino acids. The CDR3 sequence: CASSPLGAQPQHF. The CDR3 nucleotides read TGTGCCAGCAGTCCCCTGGGGGCTCAGCCCCAGCATTTT.

This clonotype was detected many times. The chain has TRBV5-1 and TRBJ2-3, with 7 positions matching TRBD1. The CDR3 loop spans 16 amino acids. Trimming removed 3 bases from V and 6 bases from J; junction bases left unmatched: 13. CDR1 is SGHRS and CDR2 is YFSETQ in the germline V gene. The CDR3 region is CASSYGVTGLTDTQYF. The CDR3 coding sequence is TGCGCCAGCAGCTACGGCGTGACAGGGCTTACGGATACGCAGTATTTT.

The chain combines TRBV5-6 with TRBJ2-5; possibly TRBD1 or TRBD2 for D (5 bases each). Trimming took off 4 bases at V and 2 bases at J, with 18 bases between the two ends. The CDR3 extends over 16 amino acids. Germline V CDR1 and CDR2: SGHDT, YYEEEE. CDR3 region: CASSPRLTGGQETQYF. In nucleotides, the CDR3 is TGTGCCAGCAGCCCGCGACTAACTGGGGGTCAAGAGACCCAGTACTTC.

This clonotype was detected many times. The chain has TRBV5-1 and TRBJ2-7; D is unclear. The CDR3 sequence is 15 residues long. Germline V lookup: CDR1 SGHRS, CDR2 YFSETQ. Trimming stripped 4 bases from V and 0 bases from J, with 14 bases between. The CDR3 DNA reads TGCGCCAGCAGCGTCCTGGGCAGGAGCTCCTACGAGCAGTACTTC. It translates to CASSVLGRSSYEQYF.

The V gene is TRBV10-3, the J gene TRBJ1-2, with TRBD1 identical over 9 bases. The germline CDR1 and CDR2 sequences are ENHRY and SYGVKD. V trimming: 8 bases; J trimming: 7 bases; junction bases outside the gene matches: 11. The CDR3 extends over 14 amino acids. CDR3 residues: CAIHQGTGFFGYTF. Here the CDR3 DNA reads TGTGCCATCCATCAAGGGACAGGGTTTTTTGGCTACACCTTC.